One TCR beta chain is described in this entry. Per the original data handling: Reference gene primers were amplified, and this amplification served to estimate nucleated cell counts. Method: immunoSEQ multiplex PCR; TCRdb's copy keeps in-frame clones and lacks some. The V and J calls and the clone size are those of that table, but D and trimming were determined from the DNA. The sample carries around 260,000 clones, about 88% recorded once. The sample originates from a study of blood T cell repertoires in COVID-19. Study context: Acute and convalescent COVID-19 samples came from the United States, Italy and Spain. Sample material is recorded as cDNA or gDNA derived from T cells, B-cell-depleted T cells, or PBMCs.

The V end lost 3 bases, the J end lost 8 bases, and 11 bases lay between the germline ends. The CDR3 runs to 13 residues. Germline CDR1 is LGHNA and CDR2 is YSLEER. The source material was peripheral blood. This TCR came from a man aged 18-30 years with active or convalescent COVID-19. V usage is TRBV4-3 and J usage is TRBJ2-1; D is uncertain. The CDR3 nucleotides read TGCGCCAGCAGCCATTCTAGACTCGATGAGCAGTTCTTC. Protein sequence: CASSHSRLDEQFF.